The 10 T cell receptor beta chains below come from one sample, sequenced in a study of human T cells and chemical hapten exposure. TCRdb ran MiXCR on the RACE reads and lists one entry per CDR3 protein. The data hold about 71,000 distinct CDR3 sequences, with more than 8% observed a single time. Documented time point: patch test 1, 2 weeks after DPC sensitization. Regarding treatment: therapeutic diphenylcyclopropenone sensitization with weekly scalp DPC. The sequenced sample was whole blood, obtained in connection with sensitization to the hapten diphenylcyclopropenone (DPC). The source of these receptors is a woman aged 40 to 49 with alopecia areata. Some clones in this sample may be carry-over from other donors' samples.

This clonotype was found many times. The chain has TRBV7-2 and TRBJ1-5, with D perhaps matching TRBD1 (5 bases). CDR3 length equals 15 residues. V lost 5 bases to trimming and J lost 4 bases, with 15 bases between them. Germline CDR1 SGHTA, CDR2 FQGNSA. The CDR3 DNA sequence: TGTGCCAGCAGCCCATGGGGGGATCAAAATCAGCCCCAGCATTTT. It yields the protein CASSPWGDQNQPQHF.

The CDR3 DNA sequence: TGTGCCAGCAGCTTATTGGGCAAAGGCACAGATACGCAGTATTTT. Protein: CASSLLGKGTDTQYF. This chain uses TRBV7-2 with TRBJ2-3; D gene ambiguous. From germline, CDR1 is SGHTA and CDR2 FQGNSA. This CDR3 spans 15 amino acids. V was shortened by 2 bases and J by 1 base, with 10 bases between the two germline ends.

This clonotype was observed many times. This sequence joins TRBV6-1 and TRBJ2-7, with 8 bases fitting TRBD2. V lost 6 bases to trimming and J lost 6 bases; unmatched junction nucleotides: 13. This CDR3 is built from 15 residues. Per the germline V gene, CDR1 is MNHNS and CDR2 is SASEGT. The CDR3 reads CASSPSGTRGREQYF. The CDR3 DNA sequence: TGTGCCAGCAGCCCCAGCGGGACTAGGGGCCGCGAGCAGTACTTC.

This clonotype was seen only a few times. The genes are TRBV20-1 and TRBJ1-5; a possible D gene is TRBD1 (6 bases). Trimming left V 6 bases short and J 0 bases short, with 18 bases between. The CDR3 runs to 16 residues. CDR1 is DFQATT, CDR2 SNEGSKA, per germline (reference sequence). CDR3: CSAPSRQAYSNQPQHF. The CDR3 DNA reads TGCAGTGCCCCCTCCAGACAGGCGTATAGCAATCAGCCCCAGCATTTT.

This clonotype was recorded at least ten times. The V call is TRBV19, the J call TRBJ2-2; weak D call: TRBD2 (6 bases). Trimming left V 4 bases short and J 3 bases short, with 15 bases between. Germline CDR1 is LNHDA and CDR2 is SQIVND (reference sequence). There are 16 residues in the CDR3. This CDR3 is CASSKTSGGDTGELFF. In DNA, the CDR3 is TGTGCCAGTAGTAAGACCAGTGGCGGGGACACCGGGGAGCTGTTTTTT.

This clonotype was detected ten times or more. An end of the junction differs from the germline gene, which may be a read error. The CDR3 here is CASSFGHVLSYNSPLHF. The CDR3, as DNA: TGTGCCAGCAGCTTCGGACACGTCCTTTCCTATAATTCACCCCTCCATTTT. The chain carries TRBV7-2 and TRBJ1-6; TRBD1 might be the D (5 bases). Germline V CDR1 and CDR2: SGHTA, FQGNSA. CDR3 size: 17 residues.

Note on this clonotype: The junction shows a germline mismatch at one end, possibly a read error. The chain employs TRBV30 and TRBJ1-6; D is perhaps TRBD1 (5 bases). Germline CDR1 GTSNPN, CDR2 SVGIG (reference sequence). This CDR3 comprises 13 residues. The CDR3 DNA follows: TGTGCCTGGAGTCGGCAGGGCAATTCACCCCTCCGCTTT. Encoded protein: CAWSRQGNSPLRF.

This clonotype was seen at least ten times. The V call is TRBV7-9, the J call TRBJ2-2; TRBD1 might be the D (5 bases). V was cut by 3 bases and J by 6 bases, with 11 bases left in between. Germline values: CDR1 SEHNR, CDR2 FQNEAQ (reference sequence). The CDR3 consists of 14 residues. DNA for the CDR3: TGTGCCAGCAGCTTCTGGCAGGGCGCCGGGGAGCTGTTTTTT. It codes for CASSFWQGAGELFF.

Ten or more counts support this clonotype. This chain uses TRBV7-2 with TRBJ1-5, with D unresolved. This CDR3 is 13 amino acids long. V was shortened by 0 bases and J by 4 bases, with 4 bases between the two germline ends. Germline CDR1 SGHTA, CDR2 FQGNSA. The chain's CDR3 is CASSLARNQPQHF. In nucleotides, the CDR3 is TGTGCCAGCAGCTTAGCCAGGAATCAGCCCCAGCATTTT.

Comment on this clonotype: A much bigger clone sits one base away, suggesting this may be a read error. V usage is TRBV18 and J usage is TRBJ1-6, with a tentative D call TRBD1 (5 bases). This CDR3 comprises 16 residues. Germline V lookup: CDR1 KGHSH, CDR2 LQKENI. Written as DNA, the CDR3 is TGTGCCAGCTCACCACCGGGAGACAGAATTAATTTACCCCTCCACTTT. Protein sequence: CASSPPGDRINLPLHF.